These 13 T cell receptor beta chains were sequenced from one sample in a study of T cell responses to AZD1222 COVID-19 vaccine. Using immunoSEQ multiplex PCR, the repertoire was profiled, and TCRdb retains in-frame clones only, with some absent. The sample contains some 25,000 clones, around 87% of which appear only once. Source: peripheral blood, taken 28 days after the second AZD1222 dose. The receptor set was obtained from an adult who received the AZD1222 COVID-19 vaccine.

This clone was seen a single time. The chain couples TRBV15 to TRBJ2-7; 12 nucleotides align to TRBD1. Germline V lookup: CDR1 LNHNV, CDR2 YYDKDF (reference sequence). J was trimmed by 4 bases and V by 2 bases; bases with no gene match: 6. The CDR3 extends over 16 amino acids. The CDR3 reads CATSRNPGQGAYEQYF. The CDR3 region has the DNA TGTGCCACCAGCAGAAACCCGGGACAGGGGGCGTACGAGCAGTACTTC.

The table lists this clone with a count of one. The chain has TRBV7-3 and TRBJ2-2, with D perhaps matching TRBD2 (7 bases). Germline V gene lookup returns CDR1 SGHTA and CDR2 FQGTGA. Trimming removed 5 bases at V and 1 base at J, with 14 bases between. This CDR3 is built from 16 residues. The CDR3 bases are TGTGCCAGCAGCCCCCGAGGGGGGGGGAACACCGGGGAGCTGTTTTTT. It codes for CASSPRGGGNTGELFF.

This clone is deemed medium-sized (0.01 to 0.1%). V gene TRBV9 combines with J gene TRBJ2-3; 14 nucleotides align to TRBD2. Germline CDR1 and CDR2: SGDLS and YYNGEE. With V trimmed by 2 bases and J by 6 bases, 5 bases remained unmatched. This CDR3 has 16 residues. For the CDR3, the DNA is TGTGCCAGCAGCGTTGGGACTAGCGGGAGATATGATACGCAGTATTTT. Its translation is CASSVGTSGRYDTQYF.

This sequence joins TRBV27 and TRBJ2-7; 8 bases fit TRBD1. J gave up 5 bases and V 3 bases, and 6 bases lay outside the gene matches. Germline V gene sequence: CDR1 MNHEY, CDR2 SMNVEV (reference sequence). CDR3 length: 14 amino acids. CDR3 loop: CASSFSDRVNEQYF. CDR3 sequence (DNA): TGTGCCAGCAGTTTCTCGGACAGGGTTAACGAGCAGTACTTC.

The V call is TRBV30, the J call TRBJ2-5; tentatively, D is TRBD1 or TRBD2 (5 bases each). Trimming pared 3 bases from V and 3 bases from J, leaving 11 bases between. CDR1 and CDR2 from the germline V gene are GTSNPN and SVGIG (reference sequence). The CDR3 runs to 13 residues. CDR3 sequence: CAWRGLGEETQYF. As DNA, the CDR3 is TGTGCCTGGAGGGGGCTGGGAGAAGAGACCCAGTACTTC.

The gene calls are TRBV29-1 and TRBJ1-1, with D possibly matching TRBD1 (5 bases). Trimming took off 0 bases at V and 5 bases at J, with 13 bases between the two ends. Germline V gene data show CDR1 as SQVTM and CDR2 as ANQGSEA. The CDR3 is 14 amino acids. The DNA for the CDR3 is TGCAGCGTTGAAGATTCGCCAGGGATTACTGAAGCTTTCTTT. This codes for CSVEDSPGITEAFF.

The chain recombines TRBV30 with TRBJ1-4; weak D call: TRBD1 (5 bases). Per germline, CDR1 GTSNPN and CDR2 SVGIG (reference sequence). The CDR3 extends over 14 amino acids. The ends were cut back, 0 bases at V and 0 bases at J, with 5 bases in the middle. This chain's CDR3 is CAWSVGATNEKLFF. The DNA of the CDR3 is TGTGCCTGGAGTGTGGGGGCAACTAATGAAAAACTGTTTTTT.

The chain is built from TRBV5-6 and TRBJ2-7, with D possibly TRBD2 on 6 matching bases. The CDR3 spans 15 residues. Germline-derived CDR1 and CDR2 are SGHDT and YYEEEE. V was cut by 4 bases and J by 4 bases, with 18 bases left in between. The CDR3 sequence is CASSPRGDLAYEQYF. CDR3 nucleotide sequence: TGTGCCAGCAGCCCGCGCGGGGACCTGGCTTACGAGCAGTACTTC.

The V and J genes are TRBV7-2 and TRBJ2-1; D is possibly TRBD2 (6 bases). Trimming pared 2 bases from V and 4 bases from J, leaving 12 bases between. Germline V lookup: CDR1 SGHTA, CDR2 FQGNSA. This CDR3 comprises 15 residues. For the CDR3, the DNA is TGTGCCAGCAGCTTACTGGGCGGGGATTACAATGAGCAGTTCTTC. Protein: CASSLLGGDYNEQFF.

The chain carries TRBV20-1 and TRBJ2-7; TRBD1 matches at 8 bases. The CDR3 consists of 13 residues. The V gene's germline CDR1 is DFQATT and CDR2 SNEGSKA (reference sequence). The V and J ends lost 3 bases and 6 bases, in that order; junction bases with no gene match: 7. The CDR3 reads CSASLDRVGEQYF. The DNA of the CDR3 is TGCAGTGCTAGTCTGGACAGGGTGGGCGAGCAGTACTTC.

The genes are TRBV19 and TRBJ1-5, with TRBD1 as a possible D gene (5 bases). V shed 5 bases and J shed 0 bases, with 11 bases lying between them. This CDR3 is built from 15 residues. The germline CDR1 and CDR2 sequences are LNHDA and SQIVND (reference sequence). CDR3 in DNA: TGTGCCAGTAGTCTCGACAGATATAGCAATCAGCCCCAGCATTTT. The encoded protein is CASSLDRYSNQPQHF. Full variable domain (missing parts from reference TRBV19 and TRBJ1-5): DGGITQSPKYLFRKEGQNVTLSCEQNLNHDAMYWYRQDPGQGLRLIYYSQIVNDFQKGDIAEGYSVSREKKESFPLTVTSAQKNPTAFYLCASSLDRYSNQPQHFGDGTRLSIL.

This clone has just one count. This chain joins TRBV5-1 and TRBJ1-1, with 7 bases matching TRBD1. V lost 4 bases, J lost 13 bases, and 16 bases stayed unmatched. This CDR3 is 14 amino acids long. Per the germline V gene, CDR1 is SGHRS and CDR2 is YFSETQ. CDR3: CASSLIGGGGLGFF. For the CDR3, the DNA is TGCGCCAGCAGCCTGATAGGAGGGGGCGGTTTGGGTTTCTTT.

V is TRBV27 and J is TRBJ2-4; D gene uncertain. V shed 6 bases and J shed 2 bases, with 14 bases lying between them. This CDR3 contains 15 residues. Per the germline V gene, CDR1 is MNHEY and CDR2 is SMNVEV (reference sequence). CDR3 loop: CASSPNGYPKNIQYF. The CDR3 DNA follows: TGTGCCAGCAGCCCTAACGGGTACCCCAAAAACATTCAGTACTTC.